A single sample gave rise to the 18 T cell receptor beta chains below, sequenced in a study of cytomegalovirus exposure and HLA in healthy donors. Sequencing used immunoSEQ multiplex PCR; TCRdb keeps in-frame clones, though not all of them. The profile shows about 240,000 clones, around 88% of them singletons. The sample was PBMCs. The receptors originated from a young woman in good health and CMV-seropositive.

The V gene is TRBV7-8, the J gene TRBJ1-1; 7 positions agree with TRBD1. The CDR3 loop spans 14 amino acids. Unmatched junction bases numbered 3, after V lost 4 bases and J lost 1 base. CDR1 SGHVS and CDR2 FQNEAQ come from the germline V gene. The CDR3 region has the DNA TGTGCCAGCAGCTCGAACAGGGGGAACACTGAAGCTTTCTTT. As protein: CASSSNRGNTEAFF. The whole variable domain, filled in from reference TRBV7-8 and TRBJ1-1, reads GAGVSQSPRYKVAKRGQDVALRCDPISGHVSLFWYQQALGQGPEFLTYFQNEAQLDKSGLPSDRFFAERPEGSVSTLKIQRTQQEDSAVYLCASSSNRGNTEAFFGQGTRLTVV.

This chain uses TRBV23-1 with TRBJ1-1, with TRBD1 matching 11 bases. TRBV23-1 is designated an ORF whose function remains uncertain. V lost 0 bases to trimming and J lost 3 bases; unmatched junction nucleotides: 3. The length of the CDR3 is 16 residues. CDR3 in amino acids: CASSQSKGQGDTEAFF. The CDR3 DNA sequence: TGCGCCAGCAGTCAATCGAAGGGACAGGGGGACACTGAAGCTTTCTTT.

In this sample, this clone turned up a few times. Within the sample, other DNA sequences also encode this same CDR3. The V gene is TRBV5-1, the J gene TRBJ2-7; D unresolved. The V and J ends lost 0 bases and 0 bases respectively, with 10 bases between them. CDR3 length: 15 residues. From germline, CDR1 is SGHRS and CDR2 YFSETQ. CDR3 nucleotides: TGCGCCAGCAGCTTGGTTTCAGGATCCTCCTACGAGCAGTACTTC. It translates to CASSLVSGSSYEQYF.

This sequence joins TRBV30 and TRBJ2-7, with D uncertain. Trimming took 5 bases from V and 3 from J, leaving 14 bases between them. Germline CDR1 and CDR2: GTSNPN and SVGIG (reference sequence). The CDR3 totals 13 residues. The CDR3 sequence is CAWGKRLDYEQYF. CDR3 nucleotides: TGTGCCTGGGGTAAAAGACTGGACTACGAGCAGTACTTC.

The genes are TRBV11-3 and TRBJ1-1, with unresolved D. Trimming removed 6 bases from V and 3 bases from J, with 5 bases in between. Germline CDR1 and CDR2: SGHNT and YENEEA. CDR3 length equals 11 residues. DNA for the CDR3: TGTGCCAGCAGTTCCGACACTGAAGCTTTCTTT. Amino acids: CASSSDTEAFF.

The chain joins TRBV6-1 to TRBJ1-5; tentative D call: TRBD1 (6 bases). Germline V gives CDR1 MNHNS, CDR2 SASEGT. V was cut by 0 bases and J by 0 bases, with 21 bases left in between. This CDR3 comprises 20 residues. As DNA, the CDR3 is TGTGCCAGCAGTGAAGCGTCTCGGTGGACAGCTTTTAATAGCAATCAGCCCCAGCATTTT. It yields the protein CASSEASRWTAFNSNQPQHF.

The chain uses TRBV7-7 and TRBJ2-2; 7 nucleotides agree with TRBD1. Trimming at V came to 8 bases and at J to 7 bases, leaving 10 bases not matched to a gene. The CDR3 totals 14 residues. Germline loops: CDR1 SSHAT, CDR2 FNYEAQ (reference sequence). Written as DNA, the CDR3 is TGTGCCAGCGCCGTAGTGCAGGGGGTCGGGGAGCTGTTTTTT. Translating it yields CASAVVQGVGELFF.

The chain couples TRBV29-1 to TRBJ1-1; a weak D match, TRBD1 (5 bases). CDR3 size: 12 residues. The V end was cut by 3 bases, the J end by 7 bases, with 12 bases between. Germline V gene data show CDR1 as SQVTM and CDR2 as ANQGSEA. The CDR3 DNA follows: TGCAGCGTTGACGGACAAGTAAATGAAGCTTTCTTT. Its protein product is CSVDGQVNEAFF.

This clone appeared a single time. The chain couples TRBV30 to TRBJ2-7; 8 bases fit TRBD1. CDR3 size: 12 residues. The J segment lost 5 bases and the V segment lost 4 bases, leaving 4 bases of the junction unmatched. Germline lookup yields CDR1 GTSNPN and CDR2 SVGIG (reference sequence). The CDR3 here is CAWNSGQDEQYF. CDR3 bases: TGTGCCTGGAACTCGGGACAGGACGAGCAGTACTTC.

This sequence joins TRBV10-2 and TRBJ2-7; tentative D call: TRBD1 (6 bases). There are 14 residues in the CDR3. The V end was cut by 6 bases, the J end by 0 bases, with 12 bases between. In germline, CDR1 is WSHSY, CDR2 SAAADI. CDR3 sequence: CASRLQGDSYEQYF. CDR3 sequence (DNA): TGCGCCAGCAGATTACAGGGAGACTCCTACGAGCAGTACTTC.

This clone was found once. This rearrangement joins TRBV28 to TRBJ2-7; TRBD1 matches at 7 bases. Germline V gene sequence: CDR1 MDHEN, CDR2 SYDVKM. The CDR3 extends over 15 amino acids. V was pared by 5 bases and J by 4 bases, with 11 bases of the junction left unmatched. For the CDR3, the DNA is TGTGCCAGCAGTCCGACAGGGTGGGATCCATACGAGCAGTACTTC. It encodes CASSPTGWDPYEQYF.

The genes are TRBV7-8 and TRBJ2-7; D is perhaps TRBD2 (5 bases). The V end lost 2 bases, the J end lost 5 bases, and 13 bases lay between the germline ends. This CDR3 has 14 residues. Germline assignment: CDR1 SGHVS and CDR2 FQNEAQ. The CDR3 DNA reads TGTGCCAGCAGCTTATACGAGGGTCCCCACGAGCAGTACTTC. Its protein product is CASSLYEGPHEQYF.

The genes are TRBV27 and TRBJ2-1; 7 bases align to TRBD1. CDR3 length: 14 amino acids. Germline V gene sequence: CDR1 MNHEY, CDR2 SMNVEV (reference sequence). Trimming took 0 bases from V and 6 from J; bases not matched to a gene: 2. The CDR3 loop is CASSLSTGTNEQFF. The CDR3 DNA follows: TGTGCCAGCAGTTTATCGACAGGGACCAATGAGCAGTTCTTC.

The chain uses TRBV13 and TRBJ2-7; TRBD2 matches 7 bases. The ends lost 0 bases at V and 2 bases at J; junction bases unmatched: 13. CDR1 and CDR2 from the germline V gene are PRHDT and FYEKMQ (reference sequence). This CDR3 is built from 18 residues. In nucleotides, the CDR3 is TGTGCCAGCAGCTTAGGGGGCGGGGGTAGCGGGTGGACCTACGAGCAGTACTTC. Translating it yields CASSLGGGGSGWTYEQYF.

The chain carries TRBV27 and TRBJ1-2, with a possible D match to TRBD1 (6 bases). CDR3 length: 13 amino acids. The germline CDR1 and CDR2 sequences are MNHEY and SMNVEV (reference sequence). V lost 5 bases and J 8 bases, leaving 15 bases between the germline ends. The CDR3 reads CASSLQGLGGYTF. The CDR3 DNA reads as TGTGCCAGCAGTCTACAGGGATTGGGAGGCTACACCTTC.

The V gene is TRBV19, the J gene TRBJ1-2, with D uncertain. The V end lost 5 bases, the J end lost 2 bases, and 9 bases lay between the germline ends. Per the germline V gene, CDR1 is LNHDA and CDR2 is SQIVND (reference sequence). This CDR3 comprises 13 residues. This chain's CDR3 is CASSWALNYGYTF. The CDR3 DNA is TGTGCCAGTAGTTGGGCCTTAAACTATGGCTACACCTTC. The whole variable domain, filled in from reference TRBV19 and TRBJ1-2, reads DGGITQSPKYLFRKEGQNVTLSCEQNLNHDAMYWYRQDPGQGLRLIYYSQIVNDFQKGDIAEGYSVSREKKESFPLTVTSAQKNPTAFYLCASSWALNYGYTFGSGTRLTVV.

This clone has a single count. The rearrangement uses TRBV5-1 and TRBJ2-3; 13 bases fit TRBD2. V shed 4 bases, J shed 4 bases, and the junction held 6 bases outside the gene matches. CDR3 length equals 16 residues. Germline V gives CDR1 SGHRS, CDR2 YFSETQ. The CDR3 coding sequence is TGCGCCAGCAGCCCGGGACTAGCGGGAACACCAGATACGCAGTATTTT. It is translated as CASSPGLAGTPDTQYF.

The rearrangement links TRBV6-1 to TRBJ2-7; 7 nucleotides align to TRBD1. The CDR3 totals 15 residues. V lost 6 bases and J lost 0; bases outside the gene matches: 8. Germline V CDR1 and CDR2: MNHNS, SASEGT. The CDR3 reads CASRAPGTASYEQYF. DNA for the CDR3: TGTGCCAGCAGAGCCCCCGGGACAGCCTCCTACGAGCAGTACTTC.